This T cell receptor beta chain stems from a study of blood T cell repertoires in COVID-19. Overall study context: Samples representing acute and convalescent COVID-19 were sourced from the United States, Italy and Spain. PBMCs, B-cell-depleted T cells, or T cells were the source of the cDNA or gDNA that made up the material.

V was cut by 4 bases and J by 1 base, with 11 bases left in between. Germline V gene sequence: CDR1 SGHRS, CDR2 YFSETQ. This CDR3 region has 14 residues. In the authors' workflow: Reference gene primer amplification yielded estimated nucleated cell counts. Measured with immunoSEQ multiplex PCR; TCRdb has only the in-frame clones, and not every one. V and J calls and clone size are as listed in that table; D and trimming were resolved from the DNA. This table has about 59,000 clones, around four fifths appearing once. This sequence joins TRBV5-1 and TRBJ2-5; possibly TRBD1 for D (5 bases). This sequence originates from a woman in her seventies with acute or convalescent COVID-19. The sequenced material came from peripheral blood. The CDR3 DNA sequence: TGCGCCAGCAGCCAAGGGGCGTCCCAAGAGACCCAGTACTTC. It specifies CASSQGASQETQYF.